These 30 T cell receptor beta chains came from one sample sequenced in a study of blood T cell repertoires in COVID-19. Measured with immunoSEQ multiplex PCR; TCRdb has only the in-frame clones, and not every one. The sample lists about 140,000 clones, around nine tenths occurring once. The sequenced sample was peripheral blood. These receptors came from a woman in her forties with acute or convalescent COVID-19.

The chain has TRBV12-3 or TRBV12-4 and TRBJ2-1, with a weak D call TRBD2 (5 bases). CDR3 length equals 13 residues. Trimming took 3 bases from V and 8 from J, leaving 11 bases between them. The CDR3 loop is CASSFDSGYEQFF. CDR3 sequence (DNA): TGTGCCAGCAGTTTTGATTCGGGATATGAGCAGTTCTTC.

The rearrangement joins TRBV6-5 to TRBJ2-2, with D maybe TRBD1 (5 bases). The CDR3 consists of 16 residues. Deletions cut 2 bases from V and 0 bases from J, with 10 bases between. In germline, CDR1 is MNHEY, CDR2 SVGAGI. The CDR3 protein is CASSYLQVPNTGELFF. Written as DNA, the CDR3 is TGTGCCAGCAGTTACCTACAGGTTCCGAACACCGGGGAGCTGTTTTTT.

The rearrangement joins TRBV6-2 or TRBV6-3 to TRBJ2-3; tentative D call: TRBD1 (5 bases). The V end lost 2 bases, the J end lost 4 bases, and 13 bases lay between the germline ends. The CDR3 loop spans 15 amino acids. Germline CDR1 and CDR2: MNHEY and SVGEGT. Here the CDR3 reads CASSYKVRAPDTQYF. The CDR3, as DNA: TGTGCCAGCAGTTACAAGGTCAGGGCCCCAGATACGCAGTATTTT.

This clone is classed as medium-sized. V and J are TRBV30 and TRBJ1-6; 7 positions match TRBD1. Trimming removed 3 bases from V and 5 bases from J; junction bases left unmatched: 4. Germline V CDR1 and CDR2: GTSNPN, SVGIG (reference sequence). This CDR3 has 14 residues. The CDR3 DNA follows: TGTGCCTGGAGCACGGGACAGAATAATTCACCCCTCCACTTT. It yields the protein CAWSTGQNNSPLHF.

V usage is TRBV6-5 and J usage is TRBJ1-1; TRBD1 agrees at 8 bases. This CDR3 has 14 residues. Per the germline V gene, CDR1 is MNHEY and CDR2 is SVGAGI. Trimming cost V 5 bases and J 5 bases; bases outside gene matches: 7. CDR3 bases: TGTGCCAGCAGTACAGACAGGGGAGGGACTGAAGCTTTCTTT. Translation gives CASSTDRGGTEAFF.

The sample holds one count of this clone. The chain recombines TRBV6-2 or TRBV6-3 with TRBJ1-2; 7 nucleotides align to TRBD1. This CDR3 is built from 20 residues. The germline CDR1 and CDR2 sequences are MNHEY and SVGEGT. The ends lost 6 bases at V and 5 bases at J; junction bases unmatched: 27. This chain's CDR3 is CASSSAVLGTDLYKRYGYTF. The CDR3, as DNA: TGTGCCAGCAGCAGCGCCGTTCTGGGGACAGATCTTTATAAACGATATGGCTACACCTTC.

This clone was seen just once. V usage is TRBV18 and J usage is TRBJ2-5; D is undetermined. Germline loops: CDR1 KGHSH, CDR2 LQKENI. Between the trimmed V and J ends, which lost 2 bases and 4 bases, there was a span of 14 bases. There are 15 residues in the CDR3. CDR3 sequence reads: CASSPMARPGETQYF. In DNA form, the CDR3 reads TGTGCCAGCTCACCAATGGCGCGACCAGGAGAGACCCAGTACTTC.

The chain recombines TRBV4-2 with TRBJ2-3, with a possible D match to TRBD2 (6 bases). CDR3 length: 15 amino acids. V lost 0 bases to trimming and J lost 2 bases, with 9 bases between them. Germline-derived CDR1 and CDR2 are LGHNA and YNFKEQ. Written as DNA, the CDR3 is TGTGCCAGCAGCCAAGATCCGGGAGCCACAGATACGCAGTATTTT. It codes for CASSQDPGATDTQYF.

This rearrangement joins TRBV3-1 (or the pseudogene TRBV3-2) to TRBJ2-3, with D perhaps TRBD1 (6 bases). The V end lost 1 base, the J end lost 4 bases, and 15 bases lay between the germline ends. Per germline, CDR1 LGHDT and CDR2 YNNKEL (reference sequence). The CDR3 length is 16 residues. The CDR3 coding sequence is TGTGCCAGCAGCCAAGCAGGGGCAGCCCTCCCAGATACGCAGTATTTT. It codes for CASSQAGAALPDTQYF.

This chain joins TRBV18 and TRBJ2-1; 12 positions agree with TRBD2. CDR1 is KGHSH, CDR2 LQKENI, per germline. This CDR3 comprises 17 residues. V lost 2 bases to trimming and J lost 2 bases; unmatched junction nucleotides: 4. The CDR3 DNA sequence: TGTGCCAGCTCACCAATGACTAGCGGGAGCCCCTACAATGAGCAGTTCTTC. Translated: CASSPMTSGSPYNEQFF.

The rearrangement joins TRBV6-2 or TRBV6-3 to TRBJ2-5; perhaps TRBD1 as D (6 bases). Germline CDR1 is MNHEY and CDR2 is SVGEGT. V shed 5 bases and J shed 5 bases, with 18 bases lying between them. The CDR3 is 15 amino acids. The CDR3 sequence: CASSTGFGSAETQYF. The CDR3 nucleotides read TGTGCCAGCAGTACAGGGTTCGGCTCCGCGGAGACCCAGTACTTC.

There are a few counts of this clone. The V gene is TRBV9, the J gene TRBJ1-2, with TRBD1 matching 8 bases. The CDR3 extends over 14 amino acids. Trimming at V came to 4 bases and at J to 8 bases, leaving 10 bases not matched to a gene. Germline V lookup: CDR1 SGDLS, CDR2 YYNGEE. For the CDR3, the DNA is TGTGCCAGCAGCATCGGACAGGGATCGAAGGGCTACACCTTC. It is translated as CASSIGQGSKGYTF.

The chain has TRBV19 and TRBJ1-3, with TRBD1 matching over 7 bases. V was pared by 7 bases and J by 4 bases, with 7 bases of the junction left unmatched. The CDR3 is 14 amino acids. Germline V gene data show CDR1 as LNHDA and CDR2 as SQIVND (reference sequence). CDR3 sequence (DNA): TGTGCCAGTACCACGACAGGGAGCGGAAACACCATATATTTT. This encodes CASTTTGSGNTIYF.

This clone was seen once. The chain's CDR3 is CASSLLAGEQYF. The CDR3 bases are TGCGCCAGCAGCCTGCTCGCCGGCGAGCAGTACTTC. The chain combines TRBV5-1 with TRBJ2-7; D unresolved. The CDR3 is 12 amino acids. Trimming pared 4 bases from V and 6 bases from J, leaving 11 bases between. The germline V gene encodes CDR1 SGHRS and CDR2 YFSETQ.

With respect to this clone: The sample holds other DNA sequences that translate to the same CDR3. The chain recombines TRBV18 with TRBJ1-1; 7 nucleotides agree with TRBD1. The germline V gene encodes CDR1 KGHSH and CDR2 LQKENI. The CDR3 covers 13 residues. The trim removed 3 bases at V and 3 bases at J, leaving 1 base unmatched. CDR3 residues: CASSPQGDTEAFF. The CDR3 nucleotides are TGTGCCAGCTCACCTCAGGGGGACACTGAAGCTTTCTTT.

This chain uses TRBV7-9 with TRBJ1-1; D is possibly TRBD1 (6 bases). Germline values: CDR1 SEHNR, CDR2 FQNEAQ (reference sequence). Trimming cost V 5 bases and J 7 bases, with 8 bases left between them. This CDR3 spans 11 amino acids. In DNA, the CDR3 is TGTGCCAGCAGCACGACAGGTGAAGCTTTCTTT. Translated: CASSTTGEAFF.

The chain employs TRBV4-1 and TRBJ2-5, with TRBD1 matching 12 bases. V gave up 1 base and J gave up 5 bases; unmatched junction bases: 17. CDR1 and CDR2 (germline): MGHRA, YSYEKL. This CDR3 has 20 residues. CDR3 coding DNA: TGCGCCAGCAGCCAAGCGACTCCCTCCGGGACAGGGGGCGTGAGTGAGACCCAGTACTTC. It yields the protein CASSQATPSGTGGVSETQYF.

This chain connects TRBV3-1 (or the pseudogene TRBV3-2) to TRBJ1-2; no firm D call. The CDR3 length is 15 residues. V was pared by 3 bases and J by 2 bases, with 13 bases between. Per germline, CDR1 LGHDT and CDR2 YNNKEL (reference sequence). The CDR3 DNA reads TGTGCCAGCAGCCAGGTTACCGGGATCAACTATGGCTACACCTTC. Amino acid sequence: CASSQVTGINYGYTF.

V usage is TRBV14 and J usage is TRBJ1-6, with 8 positions matching TRBD1. The CDR3 is 15 residues long. The J segment lost 10 bases and the V segment lost 4 bases, leaving 9 bases of the junction unmatched. The germline V gene has CDR1 SGHDN and CDR2 FVKESK. The CDR3 bases are TGTGCCAGCAGCCTCTACAGGGGGGCAGCCTCACCCCTCCACTTT. Its translation: CASSLYRGAASPLHF.

The chain couples TRBV21-1 to TRBJ2-7; the DNA was not used to check the table's D call, TRBD1. TRBV21-1 is described as a pseudogene. The CDR3 sequence is 14 residues long. For the CDR3, the DNA is TGTGCCAGCAGCGAGACAGGGGATAGCTACGAGCAGTACTTC. Translating gives CASSETGDSYEQYF.

The chain uses TRBV3-1 (or the pseudogene TRBV3-2) and TRBJ2-5, with D possibly being TRBD1 (6 bases). This CDR3 is built from 13 residues. The ends were cut back, 4 bases at V and 5 bases at J, with 11 bases in the middle. Germline CDR1 reads LGHDT; CDR2 reads YNNKEL (reference sequence). Here the CDR3 reads CASSPVRGETQYF. The CDR3 region has the DNA TGTGCCAGCAGCCCGGTGAGGGGGGAGACCCAGTACTTC.

The genes are TRBV19 and TRBJ2-7; 13 nucleotides agree with TRBD2. V lost 5 bases and J lost 3; bases outside the gene matches: 4. This CDR3 region has 15 residues. Germline-derived CDR1 and CDR2 are LNHDA and SQIVND (reference sequence). CDR3 in amino acids: CASSLRLAGGYEQYF. The CDR3 region has the DNA TGTGCCAGTAGTCTACGACTAGCGGGGGGCTACGAGCAGTACTTC.

The chain carries TRBV5-1 and TRBJ2-5; TRBD2 aligns across 9 bases. Germline CDR1 and CDR2: SGHRS and YFSETQ. Unmatched junction bases numbered 4, after V lost 3 bases and J lost 1 base. This CDR3 is built from 15 residues. CDR3 DNA sequence: TGCGCCAGCAGCTACAGCGGGGGGACCCAAGAGACCCAGTACTTC. Amino acids: CASSYSGGTQETQYF.

The chain carries TRBV5-1 and TRBJ2-7, with a weak D call TRBD2 (6 bases). V lost 0 bases and J 3 bases, leaving 19 bases between the germline ends. Germline assignment: CDR1 SGHRS and CDR2 YFSETQ. This CDR3 region has 17 residues. The CDR3, as DNA: TGCGCCAGCAGCTTGGTCCCCGCGGCGGGATTGATCTACGAGCAGTACTTC. As protein: CASSLVPAAGLIYEQYF.

The V call is TRBV7-9, the J call TRBJ2-4, with a tentative D call TRBD1 (5 bases). The CDR3 totals 14 residues. CDR1 is SEHNR, CDR2 FQNEAQ, per germline (reference sequence). The germline V and J ends were trimmed by 0 bases and 5 bases, with 8 bases remaining between them. CDR3 residues: CASSLAGAENIQYF. The CDR3, as DNA: TGTGCCAGCAGCTTAGCAGGGGCTGAAAACATTCAGTACTTC.

The chain joins TRBV4-3 to TRBJ2-1; D may be TRBD2 (5 bases). The germline V and J ends were trimmed by 4 bases and 6 bases, with 22 bases remaining between them. The V gene's germline CDR1 is LGHNA and CDR2 YSLEER. There are 17 residues in the CDR3. CDR3 sequence (DNA): TGCGCCAGCAGCCCGAGGGCCAAGGGCGGGTTGGTCAATGAGCAGTTCTTC. It translates to CASSPRAKGGLVNEQFF.

V gene TRBV13 combines with J gene TRBJ1-2; D uncertain. V was cut by 1 base and J by 4 bases, with 19 bases left in between. The CDR3 contains 17 residues. Germline-derived CDR1 and CDR2 are PRHDT and FYEKMQ (reference sequence). Written as DNA, the CDR3 is TGTGCCAGCAGCTTAGATCTTTTGGGCCAGGATCTCTATGGCTACACCTTC. Protein product: CASSLDLLGQDLYGYTF.

This clone was detected only once. One end of the junction varies from germline; a read error may be responsible. The gene calls are TRBV7-7 and TRBJ2-5; a weak D match, TRBD2 (6 bases). The CDR3 runs to 13 residues. CDR1 is SSHAT, CDR2 FNYEAQ, per germline (reference sequence). This CDR3 reads CASSLGGGETQYF. The CDR3, as DNA: TGTGCTAGCAGCTTAGGTGGGGGGGAGACCCAGTACTTC.

The chain employs TRBV9 and TRBJ2-1; 10 bases fit TRBD2. Trimming took 4 bases from V and 9 from J; bases not matched to a gene: 16. The CDR3 is 17 residues long. From germline, CDR1 is SGDLS and CDR2 YYNGEE. CDR3: CASSPNLRAGGPGEQFF. Written as DNA, the CDR3 is TGTGCCAGCAGCCCCAACCTAAGAGCGGGAGGGCCCGGTGAGCAGTTCTTC.

The chain uses TRBV19 and TRBJ1-2; D not certain. Germline CDR1 reads LNHDA; CDR2 reads SQIVND (reference sequence). This CDR3 spans 14 amino acids. Trimming removed 6 bases from V and 0 bases from J, with 11 bases in between. CDR3 amino acids: CASRTSQANYGYTF. In nucleotides, the CDR3 is TGTGCCAGTAGGACAAGCCAAGCTAACTATGGCTACACCTTC.